A selection of T cell receptor beta chains follows, all from one sample in a study of blood T cells in healthy people across ages. Each CDR3 protein gets one entry after TCRdb re-called the 5' RACE reads with MiXCR. This table has about 650,000 distinct CDR3 sequences, over 40% appearing once. The specimen sequenced was blood. These receptors were collected from a woman aged 80 or over in good health. Each CDR3 is given with its conserved first and last residue. D genes are given only for firm matches. Some rows mark clone size as missing; the rest say once, few, many or name a class of expanded clone.

>NA|13|NA|TRBV12-3/TRBV12-4
CASSLIRGNIQYF
>TRBD1|15|few|TRBV12-3/TRBV12-4
CASAIQGATNEKLFF
>NA|16|many|TRBV20-1
CSVPTGHYSGANVLTF
>NA|15|NA|TRBV7-9
CAISLGAGRAYEQYF
>NA|13|NA|TRBV6-5
CASSSEPPYEQYF
>TRBD1|12|NA|TRBV28
CASNFRDRGAFF
>NA|15|NA|TRBV6-6
CASRDTGKVTYEQYF
>NA|15|NA|TRBV7-2
CASSRDLRNTGELFF
>NA|10|NA|TRBV29-1
CSVGTGEQYF
>NA|12|many|TRBV11-2
CASLSRTDTQYF
>NA|17|NA|TRBV20-1
CSARGGGQGSVGNEAFF
>TRBD2|15|NA|TRBV7-2
CASGTSGSWADTQYF
>TRBD1|14|NA|TRBV5-1
CASSTGASSYEQYF
>NA|15|NA|TRBV10-3
CAISESTGFSYEQYF
>TRBD1|13|many|TRBV12-3/TRBV12-4
CASRDRGNSPLHF
>NA|15|NA|TRBV4-1
CASSQEGSLNTEAFF
>NA|10|many|TRBV28
CASSSSGYTF
>NA|15|NA|TRBV2
CARRSTGPGANVLTF
>NA|13|few|TRBV21-1
CARTGGHNEKLFF
>TRBD1|13|few|TRBV12-3/TRBV12-4
CALRQGWTGELFF
>TRBD2|14|many|TRBV12-3/TRBV12-4
CASSFGGGGDTQYF
>NA|16|NA|TRBV7-9
CASSLWAGTENQPQHF
>TRBD1|13|NA|TRBV5-1
CASRTGSGETQYF
>TRBD1|14|NA|TRBV5-1
CASSSRDRGETQYF
>TRBD1|16|many|TRBV27
CASSAGTGNFGQPQHF
>NA|17|once|TRBV27
CASSLSYGVGNTGELFF
>NA|16|many|TRBV2
CATGSPQDRGTDTQYF
>TRBD2|17|NA|TRBV7-9
CASSLGVRTSGRNEQFF
>NA|15|many|TRBV7-2
CASSFSLRPRETQYF
>NA|13|once|TRBV20-1
CNARKDLNTEAFF
>NA|13|many|TRBV3-1
CASSQEGRGEAFF
>TRBD2|15|NA|TRBV5-1
CASKGLAGVQETQYF
>NA|13|NA|TRBV20-1
CSASRRDSYEQYF
>NA|12|NA|TRBV29-1
CSVEDFTDTQYF
>NA|15|NA|TRBV5-5
CANGSSGTNQETQYF
>TRBD2|16|many|TRBV18
CASSQPGLASHNEQFF
>NA|14|NA|TRBV5-1
CASSLAVGGTEAFF
>TRBD2|14|many|TRBV20-1
CSARDGTSIYEQYF
>TRBD2|16|many|TRBV24-1
CATSDPTSGAFNEQFF
>NA|14|NA|TRBV27
CASSRQADTGELFF
>TRBD1|15|many|TRBV25-1
CASSSLGGWDSPLHF
>NA|13|many|TRBV20-1
CSAKVGGTDTQYF
>NA|15|many|TRBV7-3
CASSLGVGPYNEQFF
>NA|19|once|TRBV21-1
CASSTGTSGRAGLTDTQYF
>TRBD2|17|many|TRBV28
CATKQTSGRAGTYEQYF
>NA|13|few|TRBV30
CAWSVGRNSPLHF
>NA|16|once|TRBV5-1
CASSFGAGPSYNEQFF
>TRBD1|11|once|TRBV29-1
CSVRGHNEQFF
>NA|12|few|TRBV28
CASSLSPGELFF
>NA|14|NA|TRBV4-2
CASSQDIGGVEQYF
>NA|16|NA|TRBV11-2
CASSLRAGYLGNEQFF
>NA|14|NA|TRBV28
CASSLQWGGYGYTF
>TRBD1|15|few|TRBV5-1
CASSPGQAIIHTQYF
>NA|11|NA|TRBV7-2
CASTRGDEQFF
>TRBD1|15|NA|TRBV10-3
CAISEGTGHQETQYF